The 29 T cell receptor beta chains below come from one sample, sequenced in a study of control samples from healthy donors and cancer patients. Using immunoSEQ multiplex PCR, the repertoire was profiled, and TCRdb retains in-frame clones only, with some absent. This table holds approximately 46,000 clones, just over 90% found once. The sequenced sample was PBMCs. These receptors originate from a young man with colorectal cancer.

The chain couples TRBV7-9 to TRBJ1-1; weak D call: TRBD1 (6 bases). Germline V CDR1 and CDR2: SEHNR, FQNEAQ (reference sequence). This CDR3 region has 13 residues. The V end lost 6 bases, the J end lost 3 bases, and 11 bases lay between the germline ends. The CDR3: CASRETGDTEAFF. Here the CDR3 DNA reads TGTGCCAGCAGGGAGACAGGAGACACTGAAGCTTTCTTT.

The rearrangement links TRBV4-3 to TRBJ2-1; the match to TRBD2 covers 10 bases. This CDR3 spans 16 amino acids. Trimming removed 2 bases from V and 8 bases from J; junction bases left unmatched: 9. The germline gives CDR1 LGHNA, CDR2 YSLEER. The CDR3 loop is CASSQHSGGAMDEQFF. CDR3 sequence (DNA): TGCGCCAGCAGCCAACACAGCGGGGGGGCCATGGATGAGCAGTTCTTC.

The chain carries TRBV27 and TRBJ2-5; 7 bases match TRBD2. Per the germline V gene, CDR1 is MNHEY and CDR2 is SMNVEV (reference sequence). V lost 4 bases, J lost 3 bases, and 8 bases stayed unmatched. The CDR3 consists of 15 residues. The CDR3: CASSSPPGGKETQYF. CDR3 in DNA: TGTGCCAGCAGTTCCCCCCCCGGGGGGAAAGAGACCCAGTACTTC.

For this clone: Other DNA sequences in this sample translate to the same CDR3. V gene TRBV30 combines with J gene TRBJ2-7; the D is unclear. Germline V gene sequence: CDR1 GTSNPN, CDR2 SVGIG (reference sequence). The V and J ends lost 5 bases and 0 bases respectively, with 5 bases between them. The CDR3 extends over 11 amino acids. The CDR3 DNA follows: TGTGCCTGGGCAGACTCCTACGAGCAGTACGTC. This gives the protein CAWADSYEQYV.

This clone was counted a single time. This chain connects TRBV30 to TRBJ1-2; tentative D call: TRBD1 (6 bases). The V end lost 0 bases, the J end lost 7 bases, and 12 bases lay between the germline ends. CDR1 is GTSNPN and CDR2 is SVGIG in the germline V gene (reference sequence). CDR3 length equals 13 residues. The CDR3: CAWSVRGGGGYTF. CDR3 in DNA: TGTGCCTGGAGTGTACGAGGGGGTGGTGGCTACACCTTC.

The rearrangement links TRBV5-4 to TRBJ1-2; 9 positions match TRBD1. Germline V gene lookup returns CDR1 SGHNT and CDR2 YYREEE (reference sequence). The V segment lost 0 bases and the J segment 6 bases; nucleotides outside the gene matches: 0. The CDR3 is 13 amino acids. Here the CDR3 reads CASSLGQGDGYTF. The CDR3 nucleotides read TGTGCCAGCAGCTTGGGACAGGGGGATGGCTACACCTTC. The whole variable domain, filled in from reference TRBV5-4 and TRBJ1-2, reads ETGVTQSPTHLIKTRGQQVTLRCSSQSGHNTVSWYQQALGQGPQFIFQYYREEENGRGNFPPRFSGLQFPNYSSELNVNALELDDSALYLCASSLGQGDGYTFGSGTRLTVV.

The chain uses TRBV6-5 and TRBJ2-5, with 7 bases matching TRBD1. The CDR3 is 14 residues long. The germline CDR1 and CDR2 sequences are MNHEY and SVGAGI. V was clipped by 6 bases and J by 6 bases; unmatched bases: 10. CDR3 region: CASRALNRGKTQYF. CDR3 nucleotide sequence: TGTGCCAGCAGAGCGTTAAACAGGGGAAAGACCCAGTACTTC.

This chain's CDR3 is CASSPQGGGQPQHF. The CDR3 DNA reads TGCGCCAGCAGCCCCCAAGGGGGCGGTCAGCCCCAGCATTTT. The gene calls are TRBV5-1 and TRBJ1-5; 7 bases match TRBD1. The germline V gene encodes CDR1 SGHRS and CDR2 YFSETQ. The CDR3 consists of 14 residues. The J segment lost 6 bases and the V segment lost 4 bases, leaving 7 bases of the junction unmatched.

The gene calls are TRBV7-9 and TRBJ2-3; the D gene is possibly TRBD2 (6 bases). Trimming took off 5 bases at V and 2 bases at J, with 20 bases between the two ends. The germline CDR1 and CDR2 sequences are SEHNR and FQNEAQ (reference sequence). This CDR3 is 17 amino acids long. CDR3 nucleotides: TGTGCCAGCAGCCTGTATGAGGGCTGGAGGGACACAGATACGCAGTATTTT. Translating gives CASSLYEGWRDTDTQYF.

The rearrangement uses TRBV30 and TRBJ2-1, with 10 bases fitting TRBD2. Looked up from germline, CDR1 is GTSNPN and CDR2 is SVGIG (reference sequence). The CDR3 runs 15 residues. The J segment lost 5 bases and the V segment lost 0 bases, leaving 4 bases of the junction unmatched. The CDR3: CAWSVGTSVHNEQFF. CDR3 in DNA: TGTGCCTGGAGTGTCGGGACTAGCGTACACAATGAGCAGTTCTTC.

The rearrangement joins TRBV10-3 to TRBJ2-7; perhaps TRBD2 as D (5 bases). CDR3 length equals 13 residues. Trimming took 4 bases from V and 4 from J, leaving 11 bases between them. Germline V gene data show CDR1 as ENHRY and CDR2 as SYGVKD. The CDR3 DNA reads TGTGCCATCAGTGGTACGGGGAGTTACGAGCAGTACTTC. Its protein product is CAISGTGSYEQYF.

This clone was counted between two and nine times. The rearrangement uses TRBV5-1 and TRBJ1-2, with 8 bases lining up with TRBD1. The V and J ends lost 0 bases and 0 bases, in that order; junction bases with no gene match: 13. This CDR3 contains 19 residues. The V gene's germline CDR1 is SGHRS and CDR2 YFSETQ. The CDR3 loop is CASSLGRRTGSESNYGYTF. DNA of the CDR3: TGCGCCAGCAGCTTGGGAAGAAGGACAGGGTCAGAATCTAACTATGGCTACACCTTC.

DNA for the CDR3: TGTGCCTGGAGTGGGAGGACACGATACAATGAGCAGTTCTTC. Residues: CAWSGRTRYNEQFF. The chain is built from TRBV30 and TRBJ2-1; the D gene could be TRBD1 or TRBD2 (5 bases each). Germline CDR1 and CDR2: GTSNPN and SVGIG (reference sequence). The CDR3 contains 14 residues. Trimming took 1 base from V and 4 from J, leaving 11 bases between them.

The chain joins TRBV10-2 to TRBJ1-6, with a tentative D call TRBD1 (6 bases). CDR3 length: 13 amino acids. The germline V and J ends were trimmed by 6 bases and 7 bases, with 10 bases remaining between them. The germline V gene encodes CDR1 WSHSY and CDR2 SAAADI. CDR3 region: CASRRGKNSPLHF. DNA of the CDR3: TGCGCCAGCAGAAGGGGGAAGAATTCACCCCTCCACTTT.

V is TRBV19 and J is TRBJ1-5; no firm D call. Trimming pared 3 bases from V and 6 bases from J, leaving 12 bases between. The CDR3 is 14 amino acids. Germline loops: CDR1 LNHDA, CDR2 SQIVND (reference sequence). The CDR3 coding sequence is TGTGCCAGTAGTATGAGGAGATTGGGTCAGCCCCAGCATTTT. Residues: CASSMRRLGQPQHF.

The chain joins TRBV30 to TRBJ2-7; D perhaps matches TRBD2 (5 bases). Trimming stripped 0 bases from V and 9 bases from J, with 15 bases between. The CDR3 loop spans 13 amino acids. Germline V gene lookup returns CDR1 GTSNPN and CDR2 SVGIG (reference sequence). The CDR3 sequence: CAWSVFRGRVQYF. The CDR3 DNA is TGTGCCTGGAGTGTATTTAGAGGGAGAGTGCAGTACTTC.

The rearrangement uses TRBV10-3 and TRBJ2-1, with 9 positions matching TRBD2. CDR3 length: 15 residues. V lost 6 bases, J lost 5 bases, and 8 bases stayed unmatched. In germline, CDR1 is ENHRY, CDR2 SYGVKD. This chain's CDR3 is CAIRAPSGVNNEQFF. CDR3 nucleotides: TGTGCCATCAGGGCCCCTAGCGGGGTGAACAATGAGCAGTTCTTC.

The count of this clone is one. V usage is TRBV10-2 and J usage is TRBJ2-7; possibly TRBD2 for D (6 bases). The CDR3 runs to 14 residues. CDR1 and CDR2 from the germline V gene are WSHSY and SAAADI. The V end lost 8 bases, the J end lost 6 bases, and 20 bases lay between the germline ends. Written as DNA, the CDR3 is TGCGCCAGCGTTGGTGTCGGAGGGGTCCGCGAGCAGTACTTC. Amino acid sequence: CASVGVGGVREQYF.

This chain links TRBV11-2 with TRBJ2-1, with a tentative D call TRBD2 (5 bases). Germline V gene sequence: CDR1 SGHAT, CDR2 FQNNGV. The CDR3 contains 12 residues. V lost 1 base and J 13 bases, leaving 11 bases between the germline ends. CDR3 sequence reads: CASSLADRGQFF. CDR3 coding DNA: TGTGCCAGCAGCTTAGCCGATCGGGGACAGTTCTTC.

The chain uses TRBV9 and TRBJ2-6, with TRBD2 matching over 7 bases. CDR1 is SGDLS, CDR2 YYNGEE, per germline. The CDR3 runs to 17 residues. V trimming: 3 bases; J trimming: 1 base; junction bases outside the gene matches: 7. The CDR3 bases are TGTGCCAGCAGCGGACCGGGACTACTATCTGGGGCCAACGTCCTGACTTTC. This translates into CASSGPGLLSGANVLTF. Based on the CDR3 plus reference TRBV9 and TRBJ2-6, the full variable domain is DSGVTQTPKHLITATGQRVTLRCSPRSGDLSVYWYQQSLDQGLQFLIQYYNGEERAKGNILERFSAQQFPDLHSELNLSSLELGDSALYFCASSGPGLLSGANVLTFGAGSRLTVL.

This clone was observed once. The chain combines TRBV18 with TRBJ1-5; 7 bases map to TRBD1. The germline gives CDR1 KGHSH, CDR2 LQKENI. The CDR3 covers 14 residues. With V trimmed by 3 bases and J by 5 bases, 4 bases remained unmatched. CDR3 sequence (DNA): TGTGCCAGCTCACCTGACAGGGCAGATCAGCCCCAGCATTTT. It is translated as CASSPDRADQPQHF.

The table lists this clone with a few counts. The V and J genes are TRBV2 and TRBJ2-1; 8 bases line up with TRBD1. The CDR3 loop spans 14 amino acids. Germline loops: CDR1 SNHLY, CDR2 FYNNEI. V shed 7 bases and J 4 bases; nucleotides not matched to a gene: 6. CDR3 DNA sequence: TGTGCCAGCAACCGGGGACAGGCGTACAATGAGCAGTTCTTC. Its translation: CASNRGQAYNEQFF.

The chain links TRBV3-1 (or the pseudogene TRBV3-2) to TRBJ2-5; D is unresolved. Trimming took 0 bases from V and 3 from J, leaving 5 bases between them. CDR3 size: 13 residues. CDR1 and CDR2 (germline): LGHDT, YNNKEL (reference sequence). CDR3 region: CASSQENEETQYF. CDR3 DNA sequence: TGTGCCAGCAGCCAAGAGAACGAAGAGACCCAGTACTTC.

This chain joins TRBV30 and TRBJ1-1; 7 bases are a match to TRBD1. The CDR3 length is 13 residues. CDR1 is GTSNPN and CDR2 is SVGIG in the germline V gene (reference sequence). Germline trimming cut 1 base from V and 5 bases from J; bases unmatched to any gene: 4. CDR3 sequence (DNA): TGTGCCTGGAGTGAGGGGGCTCTGACTGAAGCTTTCTTT. Amino acids: CAWSEGALTEAFF.

This clone was observed a handful of times. This sequence joins TRBV10-1 and TRBJ2-1; D not certain. V was pared by 7 bases and J by 9 bases, with 16 bases between. Per the germline V gene, CDR1 is WNHNN and CDR2 is SYGVQD (reference sequence). CDR3 size: 13 residues. CDR3: CASKSSSGTEQFF. The CDR3 DNA sequence: TGCGCCAGCAAATCGAGTAGTGGTACTGAGCAGTTCTTC.

CDR3 sequence (DNA): TGTGCCACCAGTGATTTTGAACAGGGTTTCACAGATACGCAGTATTTT. Its translation: CATSDFEQGFTDTQYF. The chain uses TRBV24-1 and TRBJ2-3; a possible D gene is TRBD1 (6 bases). The CDR3 consists of 16 residues. Deletions cut 1 base from V and 2 bases from J, with 12 bases between. Germline V CDR1 and CDR2: KGHDR, SFDVKD.

This chain links TRBV19 with TRBJ1-1; TRBD1 matches 7 bases. Trimming removed 6 bases from V and 3 bases from J; junction bases left unmatched: 7. Germline CDR1 LNHDA, CDR2 SQIVND (reference sequence). CDR3 size: 14 residues. In DNA form, the CDR3 reads TGTGCCAGTAGCAACAAGGGACAGTACACTGAAGCTTTCTTT. Residues: CASSNKGQYTEAFF.

The chain has TRBV3-1 (or the pseudogene TRBV3-2) and TRBJ1-2; TRBD1 agrees at 7 bases. Unmatched junction bases numbered 18, after V lost 4 bases and J lost 1 base. The CDR3 runs 19 residues. Per germline, CDR1 LGHDT and CDR2 YNNKEL (reference sequence). The CDR3 DNA sequence: TGTGCCAGCAGCCCCCAAAGAACAGGGGAGGTGAGTCTTAACTATGGCTACACCTTC. It yields the protein CASSPQRTGEVSLNYGYTF.

This clone was observed a single time. The chain links TRBV6-5 to TRBJ2-5, with no clear D. Looked up from germline, CDR1 is MNHEY and CDR2 is SVGAGI. Between the trimmed V and J ends, which lost 6 bases and 3 bases, there was a span of 11 bases. The CDR3 contains 13 residues. The CDR3, as DNA: TGTGCCAGCAGCATCGGACCGAAAGAGACCCAGTACTTC. Translated, it gives CASSIGPKETQYF.